This T cell receptor beta chain was found in a study of OX40 agonist ivuxolimab in advanced cancers. Measured with immunoSEQ multiplex PCR; TCRdb has only the in-frame clones, and not every one. The sample includes about 71,000 clones, about four fifths of them seen just once. This sequence originates from an adult with an advanced solid tumor such as melanoma, head and neck, liver or kidney cancer. The sample was CD4+ or CD8+ T cells sorted from blood, taken in a trial of the OX40 agonist ivuxolimab.

Here the CDR3 DNA reads TGTGCCAGCTCAGATGACATCGGGAATGGCTACACCTTC. Residues: CASSDDIGNGYTF. The chain has TRBV18 and TRBJ1-2; D gene uncertain. The germline CDR1 and CDR2 sequences are KGHSH and LQKENI. V was cut by 5 bases and J by 6 bases, with 13 bases left in between. This CDR3 has 13 residues.